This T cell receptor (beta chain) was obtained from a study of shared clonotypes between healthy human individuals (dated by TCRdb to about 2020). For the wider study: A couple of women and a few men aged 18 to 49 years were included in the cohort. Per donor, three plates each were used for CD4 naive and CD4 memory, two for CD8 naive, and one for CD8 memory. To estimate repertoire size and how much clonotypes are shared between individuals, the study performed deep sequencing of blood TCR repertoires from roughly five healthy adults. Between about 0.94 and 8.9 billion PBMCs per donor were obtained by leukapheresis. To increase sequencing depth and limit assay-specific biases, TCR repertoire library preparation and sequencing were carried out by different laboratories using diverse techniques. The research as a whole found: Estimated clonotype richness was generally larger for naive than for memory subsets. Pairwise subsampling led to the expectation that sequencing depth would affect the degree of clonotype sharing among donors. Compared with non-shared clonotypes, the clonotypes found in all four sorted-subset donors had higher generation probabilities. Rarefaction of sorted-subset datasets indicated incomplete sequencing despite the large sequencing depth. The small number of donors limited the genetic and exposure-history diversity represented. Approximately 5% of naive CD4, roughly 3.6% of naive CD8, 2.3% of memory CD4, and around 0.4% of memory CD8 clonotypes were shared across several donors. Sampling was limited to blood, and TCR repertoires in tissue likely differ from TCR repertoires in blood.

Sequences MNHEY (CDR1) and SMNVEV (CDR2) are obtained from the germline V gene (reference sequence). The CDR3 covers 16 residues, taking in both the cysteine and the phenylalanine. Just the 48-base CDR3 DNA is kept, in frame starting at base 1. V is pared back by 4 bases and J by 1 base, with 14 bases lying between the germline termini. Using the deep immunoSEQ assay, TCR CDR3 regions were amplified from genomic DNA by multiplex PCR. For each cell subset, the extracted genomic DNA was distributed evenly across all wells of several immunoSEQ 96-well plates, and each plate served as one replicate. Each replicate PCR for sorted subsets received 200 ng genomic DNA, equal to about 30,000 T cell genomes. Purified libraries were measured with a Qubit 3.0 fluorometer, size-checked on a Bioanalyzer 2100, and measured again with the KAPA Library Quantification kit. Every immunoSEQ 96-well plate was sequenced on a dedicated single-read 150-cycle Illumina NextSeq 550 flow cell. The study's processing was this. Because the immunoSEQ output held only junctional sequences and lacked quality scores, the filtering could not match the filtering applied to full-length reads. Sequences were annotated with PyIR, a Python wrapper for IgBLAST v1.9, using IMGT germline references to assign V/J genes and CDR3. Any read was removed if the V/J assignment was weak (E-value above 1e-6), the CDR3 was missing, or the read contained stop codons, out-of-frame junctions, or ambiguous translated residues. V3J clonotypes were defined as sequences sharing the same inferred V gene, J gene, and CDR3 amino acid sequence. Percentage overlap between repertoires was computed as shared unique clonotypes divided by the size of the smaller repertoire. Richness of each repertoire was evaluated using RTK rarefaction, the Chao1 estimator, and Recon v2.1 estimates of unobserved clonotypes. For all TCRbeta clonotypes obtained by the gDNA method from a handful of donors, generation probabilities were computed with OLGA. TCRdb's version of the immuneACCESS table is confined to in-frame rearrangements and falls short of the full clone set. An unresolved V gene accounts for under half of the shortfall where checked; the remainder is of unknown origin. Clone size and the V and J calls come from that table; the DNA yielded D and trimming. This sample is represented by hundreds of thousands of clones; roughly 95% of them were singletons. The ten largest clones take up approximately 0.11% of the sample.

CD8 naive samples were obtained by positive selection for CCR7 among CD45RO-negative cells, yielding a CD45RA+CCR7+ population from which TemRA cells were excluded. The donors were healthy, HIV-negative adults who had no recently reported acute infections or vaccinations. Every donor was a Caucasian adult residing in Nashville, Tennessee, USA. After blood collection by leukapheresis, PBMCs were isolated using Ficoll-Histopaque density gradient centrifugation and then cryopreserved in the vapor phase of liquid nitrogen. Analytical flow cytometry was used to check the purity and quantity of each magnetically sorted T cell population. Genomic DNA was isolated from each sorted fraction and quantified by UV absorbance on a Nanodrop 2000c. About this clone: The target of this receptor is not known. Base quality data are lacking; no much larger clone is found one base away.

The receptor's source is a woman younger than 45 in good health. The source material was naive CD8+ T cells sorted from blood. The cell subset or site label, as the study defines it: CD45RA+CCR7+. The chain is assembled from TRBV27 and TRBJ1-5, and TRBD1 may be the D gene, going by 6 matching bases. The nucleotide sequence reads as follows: TGTGCCAGCAGTTCCACAGGGACTGGGAGCAATCAGCCCCAGCATTTT. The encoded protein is CASSSTGTGSNQPQHF.